Below are 25 T cell receptor beta chains sequenced from a single sample in a study of blood T cells in healthy people across ages. Together with a sample-barcoded 5' primer, a J-beta primer mix was included in a second PCR lasting roughly 6 to 12 cycles. TCRdb re-called the 5' RACE reads with MiXCR, one entry per CDR3 protein. The sample has roughly 700,000 distinct CDR3 sequences; roughly 49% are singletons. Sequenced material: blood. The receptors were sampled from a woman in her sixties in good health.

The chain carries TRBV7-2 and TRBJ2-1; D gene uncertain. V was cut by 3 bases and J by 0 bases, with 12 bases left in between. The length of the CDR3 is 16 residues. CDR1 and CDR2 from the germline V gene are SGHTA and FQGNSA. DNA of the CDR3: TGTGCCAGCAGCTTGGGGTTGGCGTCCTCCTACAATGAGCAGTTCTTC. Encoded protein: CASSLGLASSYNEQFF.

The chain links TRBV28 to TRBJ1-6; the D gene is possibly TRBD1 (6 bases). In germline, CDR1 is MDHEN, CDR2 SYDVKM. V was trimmed by 6 bases and J by 10 bases, leaving 13 bases between them. The CDR3 contains 13 residues. DNA for the CDR3: TGTGCCAGCAGATACACAGGGTGGTCACCCCTCCACTTT. It encodes CASRYTGWSPLHF.

J is TRBJ1-3 and V is TRBV9; D unresolved. The CDR3 sequence is 18 residues long. Germline V gene lookup returns CDR1 SGDLS and CDR2 YYNGEE. V was clipped by 4 bases and J by 0 bases, with 20 bases between them. In DNA, the CDR3 is TGTGCCAGCAGCCCCTCCCTTCCGACGGGCAACTCTGGAAACACCATATATTTT. Amino acid sequence: CASSPSLPTGNSGNTIYF.

This chain uses TRBV5-1 with TRBJ2-5; 9 nucleotides agree with TRBD2. The ends lost 1 base at V and 2 bases at J; junction bases unmatched: 3. This CDR3 has 15 residues. Germline CDR1 reads SGHRS; CDR2 reads YFSETQ. CDR3 in amino acids: CASSLSAGGQETQYF. Written as DNA, the CDR3 is TGCGCCAGCAGCTTGAGTGCGGGAGGGCAAGAGACCCAGTACTTC.

This clonotype was observed many times. The chain employs TRBV5-1 and TRBJ2-7; no definite D call. Germline V CDR1 and CDR2: SGHRS, YFSETQ. The CDR3 is 13 amino acids. Trimming left V 1 base short and J 3 bases short, with 8 bases between. For the CDR3, the DNA is TGCGCCAGCAGCTTGAACAATGGCTACGAGCAGTACTTC. This encodes CASSLNNGYEQYF.

The chain carries TRBV29-1 and TRBJ2-5; TRBD2 agrees at 11 bases. CDR1 and CDR2 (germline): SQVTM, ANQGSEA. This CDR3 comprises 15 residues. Trimming took 3 bases from V and 11 from J; bases not matched to a gene: 14. The chain's CDR3 is CSVDSGRAVYNEQYF. The CDR3, as DNA: TGCAGCGTTGATAGCGGGAGGGCCGTTTACAATGAGCAGTACTTC.

The chain uses TRBV7-2 and TRBJ2-1; D possibly corresponds to TRBD2 (6 bases). Germline V gene sequence: CDR1 SGHTA, CDR2 FQGNSA. Trimming removed 1 base from V and 5 bases from J, with 12 bases in between. The CDR3 spans 15 residues. The CDR3 nucleotides are TGTGCCAGCAGCTTAGGGGCTAGCGTTGACAATGAGCAGTTCTTC. It translates to CASSLGASVDNEQFF.

The rearrangement links TRBV12-3 or TRBV12-4 to TRBJ2-4; TRBD1 might be the D (6 bases). With the DNA end fitting TRBJ2-7 better, the J assignment may be wrong. The CDR3 runs to 13 residues. CDR3 residues: CASDSPGTREQYF. The CDR3 DNA reads as TGTGCCAGCGACTCACCTGGGACACGCGAGCAGTACTTC.

This sequence joins TRBV5-1 and TRBJ2-3, with 7 bases identical to TRBD2. V was pared by 2 bases and J by 3 bases, with 6 bases of the junction left unmatched. Germline assignment: CDR1 SGHRS and CDR2 YFSETQ. The CDR3 is 15 amino acids. The CDR3 bases are TGCGCCAGCAGCTTACGGGGAGGGTTGACAGATACGCAGTATTTT. This sequence encodes CASSLRGGLTDTQYF.

This clonotype was seen once. V gene TRBV6-2 or TRBV6-3 combines with J gene TRBJ2-5, with 11 bases aligning to TRBD2. The J call may be wrong; the DNA end is better matched by TRBJ2-7. The CDR3 has 18 amino acids. Germline values: CDR1 MNHEY, CDR2 SVGEGT. The CDR3 loop is CASSYPADSGRDHYEQYF. In nucleotides, the CDR3 is TGTGCCAGCAGTTACCCGGCGGATAGCGGGAGGGACCACTACGAGCAGTACTTC.

This chain uses TRBV28 with TRBJ2-1; D is unresolved. V was pared by 5 bases and J by 0 bases, with 8 bases between. This CDR3 contains 14 residues. Germline V gene data show CDR1 as MDHEN and CDR2 as SYDVKM. The CDR3 region has the DNA TGTGCCAGCAGTGGAAGCCCCTCCTACAATGAGCAGTTCTTC. Its translation is CASSGSPSYNEQFF.

The chain employs TRBV20-1 and TRBJ1-6; D is perhaps TRBD1 (6 bases). CDR1 DFQATT and CDR2 SNEGSKA come from the germline V gene (reference sequence). V gave up 4 bases and J gave up 7 bases, with 14 bases separating them. The CDR3 runs to 14 residues. CDR3 in DNA: TGCAGTGCTATTGTCCCGCAGGGGAATTCACCCCTCCACTTT. Translating it yields CSAIVPQGNSPLHF.

In the case of this clonotype: One junction end disagrees with the germline gene, perhaps due to a read error. The V call is TRBV2, the J call TRBJ1-6, with unresolved D. This CDR3 has 12 residues. The germline CDR1 and CDR2 sequences are SNHLY and FYNNEI. The CDR3: CASTQYTSPLHF. DNA for the CDR3: TGTGCCAGCACCCAGTATACTTCACCCCTCCACTTT.

The chain links TRBV6-2 or TRBV6-3 to TRBJ2-4; D unclear. The assigned J gene may be wrong: the sequence end matches TRBJ2-7 better. The CDR3 contains 11 residues. The germline gives CDR1 MNHEY, CDR2 SVGEGT. CDR3 region: CASSQWSEQYF. CDR3 coding DNA: TGTGCCAGCAGCCAGTGGAGCGAGCAGTACTTC.

This clonotype showed up just a few times. The chain has TRBV20-1 and TRBJ2-1; D is unresolved. This CDR3 spans 11 amino acids. Trimming took off 8 bases at V and 5 bases at J, with 10 bases between the two ends. Germline V gene sequence: CDR1 DFQATT, CDR2 SNEGSKA (reference sequence). The CDR3 here is CSPYQHNEQFF. Written as DNA, the CDR3 is TGCAGTCCTTACCAGCACAATGAGCAGTTCTTC.

V and J are TRBV7-6 and TRBJ2-3; D remains ambiguous. With 3 bases removed from V and 0 bases from J, the gap between germline ends came to 13 bases. From germline, CDR1 is SGHVS and CDR2 FNYEAQ. The CDR3 contains 16 residues. The DNA of the CDR3 is TGTGCCAGCAGCTTCCCCGGACGGAATAGCACAGATACGCAGTATTTT. Residues: CASSFPGRNSTDTQYF.

The V gene is TRBV5-1, the J gene TRBJ2-1; TRBD2 matches 7 bases. The germline V gene encodes CDR1 SGHRS and CDR2 YFSETQ. The V segment lost 3 bases and the J segment 7 bases; nucleotides outside the gene matches: 10. This CDR3 contains 15 residues. The CDR3 DNA sequence: TGCGCCAGCAGCTGGCTCGCGGGAGAAAATAATGAGCAGTTCTTC. This codes for CASSWLAGENNEQFF.

The chain links TRBV6-2 or TRBV6-3 to TRBJ2-3; 7 bases are shared with TRBD2. The CDR3 extends over 15 amino acids. Germline CDR1 is MNHEY and CDR2 is SVGEGT. Trimming removed 0 bases from V and 1 base from J; junction bases left unmatched: 1. The CDR3 reads CASSYSRGGTDTQYF. CDR3 coding DNA: TGTGCCAGCAGTTACTCACGGGGGGGCACAGATACGCAGTATTTT.

This chain connects TRBV5-1 to TRBJ2-3, with TRBD2 identical over 14 bases. This CDR3 is built from 16 residues. CDR1 SGHRS and CDR2 YFSETQ come from the germline V gene. Trimming at V came to 4 bases and at J to 5 bases, leaving 6 bases not matched to a gene. The CDR3 bases are TGCGCCAGCAGCCTACCGGGGACTAGCGGGGGAGATACGCAGTATTTT. Its translation: CASSLPGTSGGDTQYF.

At least ten counts were recorded for this clonotype. This chain joins TRBV29-1 and TRBJ2-7; maybe TRBD1 (5 bases). In germline, CDR1 is SQVTM, CDR2 ANQGSEA. V lost 4 bases to trimming and J lost 5 bases, with 12 bases between them. The CDR3 consists of 12 residues. The CDR3 sequence: CSVGRGPNEQYF. Written as DNA, the CDR3 is TGCAGCGTTGGTAGGGGCCCCAACGAGCAGTACTTC.

V and J are TRBV19 and TRBJ1-2; D gene unclear. Germline CDR1 is LNHDA and CDR2 is SQIVND (reference sequence). The CDR3 consists of 15 residues. V dropped 3 bases and J dropped 4 bases, with 15 bases sitting between them. For the CDR3, the DNA is TGTGCCAGTAGTATTGGGCCTGGCAGCTCCTATGGCTACACCTTC. This sequence encodes CASSIGPGSSYGYTF.

CDR3 DNA sequence: TGTGCCAGCAGCTTAGGGGTAATCGGGCGGAATGAAGAGACCCAGTACTTC. Translating gives CASSLGVIGRNEETQYF. This chain joins TRBV11-3 and TRBJ2-5, with D unclear. From germline, CDR1 is SGHNT and CDR2 YENEEA. This CDR3 is 17 amino acids long. V lost 1 base and J lost 3, with 18 bases in between.

The V and J genes are TRBV21-1 and TRBJ2-7; the DNA was not used to check the table's D call, TRBD1. TRBV21-1 is classified as a pseudogene. CDR3 length: 15 amino acids. CDR3 in amino acids: CASSRGQVPSYEQYF. CDR3 bases: TGTGCCAGCAGCAGGGGACAGGTACCTTCCTACGAGCAGTACTTC.

The J gene is TRBJ1-1, the V gene TRBV5-6; D possibly corresponds to TRBD1 (6 bases). Trimming removed 0 bases from V and 1 base from J, with 10 bases in between. This CDR3 comprises 15 residues. Germline V gene lookup returns CDR1 SGHDT and CDR2 YYEEEE. Here the CDR3 reads CASSLGTGPNTEAFF. The CDR3 DNA is TGTGCCAGCAGCTTGGGAACAGGGCCGAACACTGAAGCTTTCTTT.

Only one count was recorded for this clonotype. This sequence joins TRBV5-1 and TRBJ2-7; possible D gene TRBD1, 7 bases. Germline V gene data show CDR1 as SGHRS and CDR2 as YFSETQ. CDR3 length: 15 amino acids. Trimming cost V 0 bases and J 6 bases, with 16 bases left between them. CDR3 sequence (DNA): TGCGCCAGCAGCTTGGGCAGGGGGGTGGCTGGCGAGCAGTACTTC. As protein: CASSLGRGVAGEQYF. Full variable domain (remainder filled in from reference TRBV5-1 and TRBJ2-7): KAGVTQTPRYLIKTRGQQVTLSCSPISGHRSVSWYQQTPGQGLQFLFEYFSETQRNKGNFPGRFSGRQFSNSRSEMNVSTLELGDSALYLCASSLGRGVAGEQYFGPGTRLTVT.